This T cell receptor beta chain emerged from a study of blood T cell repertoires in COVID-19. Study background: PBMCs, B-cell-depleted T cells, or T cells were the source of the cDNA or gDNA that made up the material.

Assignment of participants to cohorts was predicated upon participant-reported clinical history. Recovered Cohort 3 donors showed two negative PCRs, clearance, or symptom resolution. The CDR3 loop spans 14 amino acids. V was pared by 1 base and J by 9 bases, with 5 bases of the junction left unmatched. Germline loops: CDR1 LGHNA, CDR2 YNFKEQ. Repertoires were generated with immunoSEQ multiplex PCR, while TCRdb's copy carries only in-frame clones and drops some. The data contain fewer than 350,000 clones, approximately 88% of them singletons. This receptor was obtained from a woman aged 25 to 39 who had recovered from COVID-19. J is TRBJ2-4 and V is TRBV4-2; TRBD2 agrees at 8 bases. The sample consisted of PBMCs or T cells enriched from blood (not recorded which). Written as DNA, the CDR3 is TGTGCCAGCAGCCAAGGAGGCCGGGAGGGCATTCAGTACTTC. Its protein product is CASSQGGREGIQYF.